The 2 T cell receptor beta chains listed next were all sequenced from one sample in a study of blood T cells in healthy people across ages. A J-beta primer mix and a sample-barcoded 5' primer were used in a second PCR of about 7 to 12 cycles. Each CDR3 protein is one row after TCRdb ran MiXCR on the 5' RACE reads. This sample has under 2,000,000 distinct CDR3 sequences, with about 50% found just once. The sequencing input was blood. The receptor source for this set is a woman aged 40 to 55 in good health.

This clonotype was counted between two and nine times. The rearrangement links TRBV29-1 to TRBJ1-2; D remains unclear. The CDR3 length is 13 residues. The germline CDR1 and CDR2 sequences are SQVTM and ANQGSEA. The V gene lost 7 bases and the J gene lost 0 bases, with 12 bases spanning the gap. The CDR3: CSAPVESNYGYTF. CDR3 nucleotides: TGCAGCGCCCCAGTCGAGTCTAACTATGGCTACACCTTC.

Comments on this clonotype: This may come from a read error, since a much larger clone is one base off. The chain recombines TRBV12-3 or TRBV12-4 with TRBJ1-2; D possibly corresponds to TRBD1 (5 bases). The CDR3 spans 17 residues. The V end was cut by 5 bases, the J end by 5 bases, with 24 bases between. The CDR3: CASSHNLSSWDGYGYTF. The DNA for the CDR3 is TGTGCCAGCAGTCACAACCTATCATCCTGGGACGGATATGGCTACACCTTC.